A selection of T cell receptor beta chains follows, all from one sample in a study of T-cell reconstitution after alpha-beta-depleted transplantation in children. TCRdb fed the PCR reads into MiXCR, producing one record per CDR3 protein. The data hold about 490,000 distinct CDR3 sequences, with about 11% observed a single time. The source was PBMCs, collected before TCRalphabeta/CD19-depleted stem cell transplant. The receptors were sampled from a child younger than 10 with inherited bone marrow failure, due to receive a stem cell transplant. Both conserved end residues are part of each CDR3. A D gene is named only where the DNA matches it firmly.

>TRBV28|TRBD1
CASSLMGQGAAYEQYF
>TRBV11-2|TRBD1
CASSLGQGVAFF
>TRBV5-4|TRBD1
CASSLAKQGAGGELFF
>TRBV28|.
CASLSLVWGRNTGELFF
>TRBV20-1|.
CSAGNLNYGYTF
>TRBV7-2|.
CATPRPGTTEAFF
>TRBV25-1|.
CASTKGITEAFF
>TRBV6-2/TRBV6-3|.
CASSRTPLSYEQYF
>TRBV20-1|TRBD2
CSARRTSGTDRRNEQFF
>TRBV20-1|TRBD2
CSARGLAGGTTPSSYNEQFF
>TRBV29-1|.
CSVVRGALVPDTQYF
>TRBV12-3/TRBV12-4|.
CASSWEGGTPYSEQFF
>TRBV2|.
CASSEGVALAKNIQYF
>TRBV4-1|.
CASSPTPRTEAFF
>TRBV4-1|.
CASSQGSGQVETQYF
>TRBV28|.
CASSFGRTKNIQYF
>TRBV9|TRBD2
CASSDPSGRAPYEQFF
>TRBV11-1|.
CASNKLPGRSASGANVLTF
>TRBV6-2/TRBV6-3|TRBD2
CASSKGLAGGGDEQFF
>TRBV20-1|TRBD2
CSARLPLAGVIDEQFF
>TRBV5-6|.
CASSWRDGRYEQYF
>TRBV5-6|TRBD2
CASSRLAGGDTQYF
>TRBV29-1|.
CSVVSANTEAFF